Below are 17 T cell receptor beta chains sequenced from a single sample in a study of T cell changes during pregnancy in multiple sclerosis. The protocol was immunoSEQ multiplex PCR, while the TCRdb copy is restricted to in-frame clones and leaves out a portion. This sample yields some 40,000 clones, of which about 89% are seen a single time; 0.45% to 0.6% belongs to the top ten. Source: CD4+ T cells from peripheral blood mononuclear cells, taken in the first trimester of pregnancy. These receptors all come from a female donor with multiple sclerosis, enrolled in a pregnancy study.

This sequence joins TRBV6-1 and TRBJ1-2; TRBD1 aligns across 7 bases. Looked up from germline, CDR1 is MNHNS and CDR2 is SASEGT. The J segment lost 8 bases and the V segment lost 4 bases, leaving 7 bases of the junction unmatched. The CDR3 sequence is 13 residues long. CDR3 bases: TGTGCCAGCAGTGCCGGGACAGAGGTGGGCTACACCTTC. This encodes CASSAGTEVGYTF.

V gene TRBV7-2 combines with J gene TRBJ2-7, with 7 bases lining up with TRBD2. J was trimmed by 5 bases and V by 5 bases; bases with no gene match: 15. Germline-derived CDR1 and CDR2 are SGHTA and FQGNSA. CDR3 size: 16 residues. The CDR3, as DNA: TGTGCCAGCAGCATTCAATTTGGCGGGAGTAGTGACGAGCAGTACTTC. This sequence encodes CASSIQFGGSSDEQYF.

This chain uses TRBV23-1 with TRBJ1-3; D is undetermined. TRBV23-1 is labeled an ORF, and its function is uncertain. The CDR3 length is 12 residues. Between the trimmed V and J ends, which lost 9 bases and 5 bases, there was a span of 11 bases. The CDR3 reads CARASDRNTIYF. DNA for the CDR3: TGCGCCAGGGCTAGCGACCGAAACACCATATATTTT.

CDR3 bases: TGTGCCAGTAGTATAACAGGGGCGACTACTAACTATGGCTACACCTTC. Its translation is CASSITGATTNYGYTF. The V and J genes are TRBV19 and TRBJ1-2, with 7 bases fitting TRBD1. The CDR3 is 16 amino acids. V shed 2 bases and J 0 bases; nucleotides not matched to a gene: 6. Per the germline V gene, CDR1 is LNHDA and CDR2 is SQIVND (reference sequence).

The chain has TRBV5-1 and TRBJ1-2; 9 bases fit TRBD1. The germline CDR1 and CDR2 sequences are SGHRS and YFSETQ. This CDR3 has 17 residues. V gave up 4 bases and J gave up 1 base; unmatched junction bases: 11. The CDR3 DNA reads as TGCGCCAGCAGCCCCACGACAGGGGGTGTCTTTAACTATGGCTACACCTTC. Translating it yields CASSPTTGGVFNYGYTF.

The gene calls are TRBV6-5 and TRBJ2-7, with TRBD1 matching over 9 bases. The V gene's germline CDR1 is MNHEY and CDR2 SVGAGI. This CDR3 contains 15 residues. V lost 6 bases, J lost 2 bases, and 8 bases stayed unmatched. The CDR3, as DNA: TGTGCCAGCAGGCTAGGGACAGGGAACACCTACGAGCAGTACTTC. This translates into CASRLGTGNTYEQYF.

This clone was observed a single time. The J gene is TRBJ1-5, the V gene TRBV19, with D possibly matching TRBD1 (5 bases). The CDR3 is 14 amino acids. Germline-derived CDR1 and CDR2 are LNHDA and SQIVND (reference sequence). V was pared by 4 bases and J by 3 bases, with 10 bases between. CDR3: CASSKAGPNQPQHF. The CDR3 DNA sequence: TGTGCCAGTAGTAAGGCGGGACCCAATCAGCCCCAGCATTTT.

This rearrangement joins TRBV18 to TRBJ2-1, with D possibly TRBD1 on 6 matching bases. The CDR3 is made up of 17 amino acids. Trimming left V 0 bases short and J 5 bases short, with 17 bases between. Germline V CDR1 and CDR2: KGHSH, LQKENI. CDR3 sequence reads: CASSPPQRNRENNEQFF. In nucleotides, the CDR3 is TGTGCCAGCTCACCACCGCAGCGGAACAGGGAGAACAATGAGCAGTTCTTC.

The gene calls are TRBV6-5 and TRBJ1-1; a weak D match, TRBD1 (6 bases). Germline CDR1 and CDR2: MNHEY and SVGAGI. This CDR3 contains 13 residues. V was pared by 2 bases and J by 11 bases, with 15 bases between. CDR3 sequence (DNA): TGTGCCAGCAGTTACGAAGTAGGGGGAAGGGCTTTCTTT. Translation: CASSYEVGGRAFF.

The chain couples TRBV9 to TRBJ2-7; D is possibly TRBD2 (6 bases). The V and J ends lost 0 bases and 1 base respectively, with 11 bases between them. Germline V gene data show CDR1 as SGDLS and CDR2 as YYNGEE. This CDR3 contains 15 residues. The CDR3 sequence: CASSVGVSGSYEQYF. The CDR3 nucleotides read TGTGCCAGCAGCGTAGGAGTTAGCGGATCCTACGAGCAGTACTTC.

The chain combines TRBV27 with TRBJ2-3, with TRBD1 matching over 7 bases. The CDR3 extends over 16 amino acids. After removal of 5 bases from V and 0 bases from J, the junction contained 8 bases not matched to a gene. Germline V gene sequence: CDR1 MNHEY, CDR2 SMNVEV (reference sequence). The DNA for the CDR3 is TGTGCCAGCAGTCCCCGATGGACAGGCAGCACAGATACGCAGTATTTT. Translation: CASSPRWTGSTDTQYF.

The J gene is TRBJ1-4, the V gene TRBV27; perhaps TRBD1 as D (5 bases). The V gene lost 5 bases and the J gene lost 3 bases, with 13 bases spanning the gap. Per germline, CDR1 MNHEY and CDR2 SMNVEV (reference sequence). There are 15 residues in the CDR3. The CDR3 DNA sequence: TGTGCCAGCAGTCCCTTGGGGGACTCTAATGAAAAACTGTTTTTT. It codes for CASSPLGDSNEKLFF.

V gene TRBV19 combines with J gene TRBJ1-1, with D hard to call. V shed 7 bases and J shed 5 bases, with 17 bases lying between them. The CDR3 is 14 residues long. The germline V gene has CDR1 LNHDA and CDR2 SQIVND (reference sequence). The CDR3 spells CASINVRRETEAFF. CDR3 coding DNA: TGTGCCAGTATAAACGTCAGAAGGGAGACTGAAGCTTTCTTT.

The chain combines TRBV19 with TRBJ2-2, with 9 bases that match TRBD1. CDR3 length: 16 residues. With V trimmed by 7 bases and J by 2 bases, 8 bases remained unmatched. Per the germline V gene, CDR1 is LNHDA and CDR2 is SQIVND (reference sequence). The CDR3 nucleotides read TGTGCCAGTAACTTTGGGACAGGGCCCAACACCGGGGAGCTGTTTTTT. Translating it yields CASNFGTGPNTGELFF.

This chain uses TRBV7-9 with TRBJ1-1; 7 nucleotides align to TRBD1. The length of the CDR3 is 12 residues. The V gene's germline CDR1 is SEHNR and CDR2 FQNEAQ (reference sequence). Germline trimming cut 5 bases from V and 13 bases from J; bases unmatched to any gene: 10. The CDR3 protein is CASSPGRQGGFF. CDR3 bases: TGTGCCAGCAGCCCCGGACGACAGGGAGGTTTCTTT.

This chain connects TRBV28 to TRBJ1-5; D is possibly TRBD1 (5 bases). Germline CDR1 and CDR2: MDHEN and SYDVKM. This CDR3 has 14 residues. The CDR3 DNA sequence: TGTGGGGGCGGAAGGGAAGGGGCCAATCAGCCCCAGCATTTT. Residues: CGGGREGANQPQHF.

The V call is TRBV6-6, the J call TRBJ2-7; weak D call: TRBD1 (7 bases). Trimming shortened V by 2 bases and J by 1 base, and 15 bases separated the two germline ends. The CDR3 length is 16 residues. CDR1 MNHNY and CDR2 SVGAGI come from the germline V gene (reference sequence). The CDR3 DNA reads TGTGCCAGCAGTTACCGAACGACAGGGAGGTCCTACGAGCAGTACTTC. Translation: CASSYRTTGRSYEQYF.